The 24 T cell receptor beta chains below come from one sample, sequenced in a study of OX40 agonist ivuxolimab in advanced cancers. Profiled with immunoSEQ multiplex PCR; TCRdb holds only in-frame clones, not every one. The table lists tens of thousands of clones, 80% to 90% of them singletons, with 0.65% to 0.9% in the top ten. This specimen consisted of CD4+ or CD8+ T cells sorted from blood, obtained in a trial of the OX40 agonist ivuxolimab. These receptors originate from an adult with an advanced solid tumor such as melanoma, head and neck, liver or kidney cancer.

This chain connects TRBV28 to TRBJ2-2; possibly TRBD2 for D (6 bases). The CDR3 consists of 16 residues. Looked up from germline, CDR1 is MDHEN and CDR2 is SYDVKM. V gave up 7 bases and J gave up 1 base, with 16 bases separating them. CDR3 loop: CASTLTQAGNTGELFF. Written as DNA, the CDR3 is TGTGCCAGCACCCTAACCCAAGCGGGGAACACCGGGGAGCTGTTTTTT. Using reference TRBV28 and TRBJ2-2 for the parts outside the CDR3, the full variable domain is DVKVTQSSRYLVKRTGEKVFLECVQDMDHENMFWYRQDPGLGLRLIYFSYDVKMKEKGDIPEGYSVSREKKERFSLILESASTNQTSMYLCASTLTQAGNTGELFFGEGSRLTVL.

This rearrangement joins TRBV5-6 to TRBJ2-1, with TRBD1 as a possible D gene (6 bases). Germline V gene sequence: CDR1 SGHDT, CDR2 YYEEEE. The CDR3 spans 15 residues. Trimming left V 0 bases short and J 7 bases short, with 14 bases between. Written as DNA, the CDR3 is TGTGCCAGCAGCTTGGTGGACAGACCCCTAAATGAGCAGTTCTTC. Translating gives CASSLVDRPLNEQFF.

The chain uses TRBV30 and TRBJ2-7; D is perhaps TRBD2 (5 bases). From germline, CDR1 is GTSNPN and CDR2 SVGIG (reference sequence). This CDR3 has 13 residues. V was trimmed by 0 bases and J by 6 bases, leaving 12 bases between them. The CDR3 DNA reads TGTGCCTGGAGTGTACTAGGTTCCGGCGAGCAGTACTTC. Its protein product is CAWSVLGSGEQYF.

This rearrangement joins TRBV7-9 to TRBJ2-7; TRBD1 matches 8 bases. The germline gives CDR1 SEHNR, CDR2 FQNEAQ (reference sequence). The CDR3 loop spans 16 amino acids. Germline trimming cut 5 bases from V and 3 bases from J; bases unmatched to any gene: 12. In nucleotides, the CDR3 is TGTGCCAGCAGCCCCGACTCGAGGGACAGGTACTACGAGCAGTACTTC. As protein: CASSPDSRDRYYEQYF.

The rearrangement links TRBV4-3 to TRBJ2-1, with 12 nucleotides matching TRBD2. Germline V gene sequence: CDR1 LGHNA, CDR2 YSLEER. V was pared by 4 bases and J by 4 bases, with 8 bases of the junction left unmatched. The CDR3 totals 17 residues. The CDR3 coding sequence is TGCGCCAGCAGCCCGCCAGGACTAGCGGGATCTTACAATGAGCAGTTCTTC. Amino acid sequence: CASSPPGLAGSYNEQFF.

The sample holds one count of this clone. The CDR3 DNA reads TGTGCCAGCAGAAAGGGACTAGCGGGTTCGGAGACCCAGTACTTC. The encoded protein is CASRKGLAGSETQYF. This sequence joins TRBV7-2 and TRBJ2-5, with TRBD2 matching over 12 bases. CDR3 size: 15 residues. Germline values: CDR1 SGHTA, CDR2 FQGNSA. V lost 6 bases to trimming and J lost 5 bases; unmatched junction nucleotides: 7.

The chain is built from TRBV7-2 and TRBJ2-3; D remains ambiguous. V lost 2 bases to trimming and J lost 8 bases, with 8 bases between them. This CDR3 contains 12 residues. CDR1 and CDR2 from the germline V gene are SGHTA and FQGNSA. CDR3 sequence (DNA): TGTGCCAGCAGCTTACCTCCGGGTACGCAGTATTTT. It specifies CASSLPPGTQYF.

The chain employs TRBV6-1 and TRBJ1-2; 12 nucleotides agree with TRBD1. CDR3 length: 17 residues. V lost 3 bases and J lost 2; bases outside the gene matches: 7. Germline assignment: CDR1 MNHNS and CDR2 SASEGT. The CDR3 region is CASSDLGTGGGNYGYTF. In DNA, the CDR3 is TGTGCCAGCAGTGATCTTGGGACAGGGGGCGGGAACTATGGCTACACCTTC.

The chain has TRBV6-1 and TRBJ2-7; D remains ambiguous. Germline V gene data show CDR1 as MNHNS and CDR2 as SASEGT. V was clipped by 8 bases and J by 0 bases, with 5 bases between them. The CDR3 is 11 amino acids. Here the CDR3 reads CASGYSYEQYF. The CDR3, as DNA: TGTGCCAGCGGCTACTCCTACGAGCAGTACTTC.

V and J are TRBV30 and TRBJ1-1; TRBD1 might be the D (5 bases). The germline gives CDR1 GTSNPN, CDR2 SVGIG (reference sequence). V was shortened by 3 bases and J by 5 bases, with 13 bases between the two germline ends. The CDR3 spans 13 residues. CDR3 DNA sequence: TGTGCCTGGAGACCCGGTGGGGGGACTGAAGCTTTCTTT. It is translated as CAWRPGGGTEAFF.

V and J are TRBV7-7 and TRBJ2-3, with D possibly TRBD2 on 6 matching bases. Germline-derived CDR1 and CDR2 are SSHAT and FNYEAQ (reference sequence). V lost 1 base to trimming and J lost 1 base, with 6 bases between them. This CDR3 spans 14 amino acids. The CDR3 region is CASSLERGTDTQYF. The CDR3 DNA sequence: TGTGCCAGCAGCTTAGAGCGGGGCACAGATACGCAGTATTTT.

The chain has TRBV27 and TRBJ1-2; tentatively, D is TRBD1 (5 bases). CDR3 length: 15 residues. V dropped 4 bases and J dropped 8 bases, with 20 bases sitting between them. The germline V gene has CDR1 MNHEY and CDR2 SMNVEV (reference sequence). CDR3 nucleotide sequence: TGTGCCAGCAGTTCCCGCCGACAGAACTATGGAGGCTACACCTTC. Residues: CASSSRRQNYGGYTF.

This clone was observed once. The J gene is TRBJ2-7, the V gene TRBV18; D remains ambiguous. This CDR3 region has 14 residues. Germline CDR1 is KGHSH and CDR2 is LQKENI. V was trimmed by 4 bases and J by 3 bases, leaving 13 bases between them. The CDR3 region is CASSRARSYYEQYF. The CDR3 bases are TGTGCCAGCTCACGGGCAAGAAGTTACTACGAGCAGTACTTC.

CDR3: CASSGWGAAYNEQFF. CDR3 DNA sequence: TGTGCCAGCAGCGGATGGGGGGCGGCCTACAATGAGCAGTTCTTC. The chain carries TRBV7-6 and TRBJ2-1; the D call may be TRBD1 or TRBD2 (6 bases each). The CDR3 spans 15 residues. CDR1 and CDR2 from the germline V gene are SGHVS and FNYEAQ. V was clipped by 5 bases and J by 2 bases, with 13 bases between them.

This rearrangement joins TRBV4-3 to TRBJ2-2, with TRBD1 matching 8 bases. CDR1 and CDR2 from the germline V gene are LGHNA and YSLEER. The CDR3 is 17 residues long. With 3 bases clipped from V and 3 bases from J, the junction kept 9 bases outside the gene matches. CDR3 nucleotide sequence: TGCGCCAGCAGCCAGGCCAGGGGGCCACCCTACACCGGGGAGCTGTTTTTT. Translating gives CASSQARGPPYTGELFF.

The chain employs TRBV6-6 and TRBJ1-1; D is unresolved. Trimming cost V 6 bases and J 4 bases, with 18 bases left between them. Looked up from germline, CDR1 is MNHNY and CDR2 is SVGAGI (reference sequence). The length of the CDR3 is 15 residues. This CDR3 reads CASSPDPRRGTEAFF. The CDR3, as DNA: TGTGCCAGCAGCCCTGACCCCCGGCGGGGCACTGAAGCTTTCTTT.

The chain carries TRBV19 and TRBJ2-2; unclear D gene. The CDR3 is 9 residues long. Trimming left V 11 bases short and J 10 bases short, with 8 bases between. Germline-derived CDR1 and CDR2 are LNHDA and SQIVND (reference sequence). CDR3: CAPPEELFF. Written as DNA, the CDR3 is TGTGCCCCGCCGGAGGAGCTGTTTTTT.

The genes are TRBV2 and TRBJ2-1, with D possibly being TRBD2 (5 bases). Germline values: CDR1 SNHLY, CDR2 FYNNEI. The V gene lost 4 bases and the J gene lost 0 bases, with 10 bases spanning the gap. The length of the CDR3 is 15 residues. This CDR3 reads CASSVEGHSYNEQFF. Written as DNA, the CDR3 is TGTGCCAGCAGTGTCGAGGGCCACTCCTACAATGAGCAGTTCTTC.

This chain links TRBV4-2 with TRBJ1-5; D perhaps matches TRBD1 (6 bases). The germline CDR1 and CDR2 sequences are LGHNA and YNFKEQ. This CDR3 has 17 amino acids. The ends were cut back, 3 bases at V and 2 bases at J, with 17 bases in the middle. The CDR3: CASSQGGPGRGNQPQHF. The DNA for the CDR3 is TGTGCCAGCAGCCAGGGGGGGCCGGGGCGAGGCAATCAGCCCCAGCATTTT.

The chain has TRBV28 and TRBJ2-7; D gene unclear. The germline V gene encodes CDR1 MDHEN and CDR2 SYDVKM. V was shortened by 10 bases and J by 7 bases, with 20 bases between the two germline ends. This CDR3 region has 13 residues. CDR3 region: CATLLSLLGEQYF. The CDR3 region has the DNA TGTGCCACCCTCCTCAGTTTATTGGGGGAGCAGTACTTC.

In its sample, this clone was seen a few times. This sequence joins TRBV7-2 and TRBJ2-5; TRBD2 matches 13 bases. The CDR3 extends over 17 amino acids. Germline CDR1 is SGHTA and CDR2 is FQGNSA. Trimming at V came to 5 bases and at J to 1 base, leaving 7 bases not matched to a gene. CDR3 nucleotide sequence: TGTGCCAGCAGCCCCAGACTAGCGGGGGGCGGCCAAGAGACCCAGTACTTC. Its translation: CASSPRLAGGGQETQYF.

This clone occurred once. The chain is built from TRBV5-1 and TRBJ2-5; TRBD2 matches at 10 bases. V dropped 2 bases and J dropped 2; count of bases not matched to a gene: 0. The germline V gene has CDR1 SGHRS and CDR2 YFSETQ. The length of the CDR3 is 14 residues. The CDR3: CASSFSGGQETQYF. For the CDR3, the DNA is TGCGCCAGCAGCTTTAGCGGGGGGCAAGAGACCCAGTACTTC.

This chain connects TRBV7-3 to TRBJ2-5, with TRBD1 identical over 7 bases. Germline V gene sequence: CDR1 SGHTA, CDR2 FQGTGA. The J segment lost 2 bases and the V segment lost 5 bases, leaving 8 bases of the junction unmatched. The CDR3 extends over 15 amino acids. The CDR3 coding sequence is TGTGCCAGCAGCATGGCCCGACAGGGTCAAGAGACCCAGTACTTC. It specifies CASSMARQGQETQYF.

The chain couples TRBV19 to TRBJ1-5; TRBD1 matches at 10 bases. The germline V gene encodes CDR1 LNHDA and CDR2 SQIVND (reference sequence). The V segment lost 9 bases and the J segment 7 bases; nucleotides outside the gene matches: 9. This CDR3 is 14 amino acids long. The CDR3 spells CASNDRGREQPQHF. CDR3 sequence (DNA): TGTGCCAGCAACGACAGGGGGCGAGAACAGCCCCAGCATTTT.